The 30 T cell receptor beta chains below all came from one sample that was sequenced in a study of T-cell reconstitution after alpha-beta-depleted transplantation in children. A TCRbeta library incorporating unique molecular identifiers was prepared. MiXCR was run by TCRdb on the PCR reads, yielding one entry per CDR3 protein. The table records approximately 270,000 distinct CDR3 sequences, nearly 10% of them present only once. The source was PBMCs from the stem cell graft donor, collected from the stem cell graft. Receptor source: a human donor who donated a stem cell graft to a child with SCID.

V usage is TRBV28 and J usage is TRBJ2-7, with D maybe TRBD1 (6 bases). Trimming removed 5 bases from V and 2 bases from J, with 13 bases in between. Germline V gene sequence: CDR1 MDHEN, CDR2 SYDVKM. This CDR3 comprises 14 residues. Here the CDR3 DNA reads TGTGCCAGCAGTGAGACAGGATTCACCTACGAGCAGTACTTC. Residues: CASSETGFTYEQYF.

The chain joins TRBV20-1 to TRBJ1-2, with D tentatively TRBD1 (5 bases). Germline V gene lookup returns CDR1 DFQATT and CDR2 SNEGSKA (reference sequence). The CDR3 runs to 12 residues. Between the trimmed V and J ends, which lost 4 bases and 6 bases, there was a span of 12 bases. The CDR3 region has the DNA TGCAGTGCTACAGACGGGGGGAATGGCTACACCTTC. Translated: CSATDGGNGYTF.

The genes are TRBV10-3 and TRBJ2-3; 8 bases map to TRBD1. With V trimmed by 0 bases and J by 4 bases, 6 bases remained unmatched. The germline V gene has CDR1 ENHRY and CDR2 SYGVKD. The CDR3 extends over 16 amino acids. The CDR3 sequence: CAISESITTGADTQYF. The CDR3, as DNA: TGTGCCATCAGTGAGTCTATTACGACAGGGGCAGATACGCAGTATTTT.

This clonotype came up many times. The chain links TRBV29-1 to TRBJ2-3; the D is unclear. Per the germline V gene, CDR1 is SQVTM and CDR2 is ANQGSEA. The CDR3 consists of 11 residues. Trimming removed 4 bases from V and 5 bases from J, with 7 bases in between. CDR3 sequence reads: CSVAQGDTQYF. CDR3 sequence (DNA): TGCAGCGTTGCCCAAGGAGATACGCAGTATTTT.

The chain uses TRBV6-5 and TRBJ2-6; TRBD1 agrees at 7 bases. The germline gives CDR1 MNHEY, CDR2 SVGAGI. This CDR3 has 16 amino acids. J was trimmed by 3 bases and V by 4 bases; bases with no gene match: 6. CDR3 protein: CASSSGTANGANVLTF. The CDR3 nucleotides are TGTGCCAGCAGTTCCGGGACAGCGAATGGGGCCAACGTCCTGACTTTC.

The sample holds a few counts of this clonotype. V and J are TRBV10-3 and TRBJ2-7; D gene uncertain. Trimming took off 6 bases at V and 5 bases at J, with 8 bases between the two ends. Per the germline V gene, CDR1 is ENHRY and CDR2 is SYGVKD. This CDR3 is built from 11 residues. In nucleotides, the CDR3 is TGTGCCATCAGCTACAACGACGAGCAGTACTTC. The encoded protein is CAISYNDEQYF.

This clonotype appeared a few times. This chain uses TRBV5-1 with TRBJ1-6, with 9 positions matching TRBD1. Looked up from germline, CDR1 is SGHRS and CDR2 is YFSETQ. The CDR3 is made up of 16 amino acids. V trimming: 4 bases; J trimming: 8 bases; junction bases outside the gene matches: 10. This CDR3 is CASSQPDRGWDSPLHF. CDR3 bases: TGCGCCAGCAGCCAACCCGACAGGGGGTGGGATTCACCCCTCCACTTT.

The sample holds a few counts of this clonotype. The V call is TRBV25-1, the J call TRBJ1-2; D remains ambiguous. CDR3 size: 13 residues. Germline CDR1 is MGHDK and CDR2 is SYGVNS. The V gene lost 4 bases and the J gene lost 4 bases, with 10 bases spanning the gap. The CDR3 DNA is TGTGCCAGCAGTGGAGGGCCGGTCTATGGCTACACCTTC. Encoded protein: CASSGGPVYGYTF.

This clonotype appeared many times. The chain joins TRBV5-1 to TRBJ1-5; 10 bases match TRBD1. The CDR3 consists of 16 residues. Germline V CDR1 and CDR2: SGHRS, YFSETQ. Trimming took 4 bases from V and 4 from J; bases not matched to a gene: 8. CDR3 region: CASSETGTGVNQPQHF. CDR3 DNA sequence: TGCGCCAGCAGCGAAACCGGGACAGGGGTAAATCAGCCCCAGCATTTT.

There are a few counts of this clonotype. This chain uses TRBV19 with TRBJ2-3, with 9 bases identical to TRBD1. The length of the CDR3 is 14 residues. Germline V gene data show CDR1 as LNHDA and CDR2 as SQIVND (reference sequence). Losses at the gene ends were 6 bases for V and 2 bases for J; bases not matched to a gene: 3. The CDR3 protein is CASSRDRVTDTQYF. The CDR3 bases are TGTGCCAGTAGCCGGGACAGGGTCACAGATACGCAGTATTTT.

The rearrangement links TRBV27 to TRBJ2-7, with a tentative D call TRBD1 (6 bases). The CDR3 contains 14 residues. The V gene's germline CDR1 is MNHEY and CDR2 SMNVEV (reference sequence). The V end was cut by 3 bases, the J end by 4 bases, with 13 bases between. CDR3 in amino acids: CASSFTGTLYEQYF. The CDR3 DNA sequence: TGTGCCAGCAGTTTCACCGGGACACTATACGAGCAGTACTTC.

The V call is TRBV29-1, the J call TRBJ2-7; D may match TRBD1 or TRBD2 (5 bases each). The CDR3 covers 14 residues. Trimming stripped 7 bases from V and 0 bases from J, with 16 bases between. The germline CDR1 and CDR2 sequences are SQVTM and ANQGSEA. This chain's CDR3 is CSARRDLSSYEQYF. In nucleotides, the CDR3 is TGCAGCGCTCGTAGGGACCTAAGCTCCTACGAGCAGTACTTC.

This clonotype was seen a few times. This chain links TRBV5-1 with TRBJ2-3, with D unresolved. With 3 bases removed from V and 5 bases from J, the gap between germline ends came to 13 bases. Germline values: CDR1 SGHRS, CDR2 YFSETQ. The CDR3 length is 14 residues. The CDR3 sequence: CASSSRWFQDTQYF. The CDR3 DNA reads TGCGCCAGCAGCTCACGGTGGTTTCAAGATACGCAGTATTTT.

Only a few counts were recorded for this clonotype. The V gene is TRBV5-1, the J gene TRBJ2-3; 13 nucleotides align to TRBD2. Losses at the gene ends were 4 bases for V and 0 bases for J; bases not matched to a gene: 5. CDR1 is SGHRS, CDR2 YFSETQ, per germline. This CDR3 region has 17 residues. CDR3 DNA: TGCGCCAGCAGCCCGGGACTAGCGGGACCTAGCACAGATACGCAGTATTTT. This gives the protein CASSPGLAGPSTDTQYF.

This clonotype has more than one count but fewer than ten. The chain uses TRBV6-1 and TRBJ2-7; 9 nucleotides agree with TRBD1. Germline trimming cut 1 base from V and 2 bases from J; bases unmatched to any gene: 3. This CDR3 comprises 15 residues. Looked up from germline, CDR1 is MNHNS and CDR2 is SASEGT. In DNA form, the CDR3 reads TGTGCCAGCAGTGAAGGAGGGACAGGGACCTACGAGCAGTACTTC. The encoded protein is CASSEGGTGTYEQYF.

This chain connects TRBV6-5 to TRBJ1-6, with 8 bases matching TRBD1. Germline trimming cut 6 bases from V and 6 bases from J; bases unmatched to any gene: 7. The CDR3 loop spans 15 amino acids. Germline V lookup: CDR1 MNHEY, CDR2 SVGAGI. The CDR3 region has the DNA TGTGCCAGCAGCACCGGGACAGGAGTTAATTCACCCCTCCACTTT. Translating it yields CASSTGTGVNSPLHF.

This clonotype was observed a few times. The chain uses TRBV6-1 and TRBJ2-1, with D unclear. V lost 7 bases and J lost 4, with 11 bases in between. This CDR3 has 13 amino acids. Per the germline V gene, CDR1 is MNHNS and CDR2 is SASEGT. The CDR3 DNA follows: TGTGCCAGCATCATACAGCCTTACAATGAGCAGTTCTTC. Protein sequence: CASIIQPYNEQFF.

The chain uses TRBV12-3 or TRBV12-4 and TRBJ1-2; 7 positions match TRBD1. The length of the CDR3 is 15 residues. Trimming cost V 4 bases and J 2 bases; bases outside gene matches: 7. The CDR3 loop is CASSSQTGSNYGYTF. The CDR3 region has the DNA TGTGCCAGCAGTTCACAGACAGGGAGCAACTATGGCTACACCTTC.

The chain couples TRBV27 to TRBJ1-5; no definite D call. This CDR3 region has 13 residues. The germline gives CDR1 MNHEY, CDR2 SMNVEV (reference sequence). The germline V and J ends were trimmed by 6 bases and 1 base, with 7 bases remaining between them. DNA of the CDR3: TGTGCCAGCAGGCAAGGAAGCAATCAGCCCCAGCATTTT. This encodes CASRQGSNQPQHF.

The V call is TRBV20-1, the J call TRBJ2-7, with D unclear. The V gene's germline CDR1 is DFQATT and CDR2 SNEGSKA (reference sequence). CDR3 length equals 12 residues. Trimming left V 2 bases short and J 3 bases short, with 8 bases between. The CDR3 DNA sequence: TGCAGTGCTAGACCCCGGGTCTACGAGCAGTACTTC. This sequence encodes CSARPRVYEQYF.

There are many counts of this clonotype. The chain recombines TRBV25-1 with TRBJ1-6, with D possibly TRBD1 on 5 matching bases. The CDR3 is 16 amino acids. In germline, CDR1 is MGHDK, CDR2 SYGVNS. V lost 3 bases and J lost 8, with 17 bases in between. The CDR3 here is CASSDRGPSWDSPLHF. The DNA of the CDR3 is TGTGCCAGCAGTGATAGGGGACCCTCTTGGGATTCACCCCTCCACTTT.

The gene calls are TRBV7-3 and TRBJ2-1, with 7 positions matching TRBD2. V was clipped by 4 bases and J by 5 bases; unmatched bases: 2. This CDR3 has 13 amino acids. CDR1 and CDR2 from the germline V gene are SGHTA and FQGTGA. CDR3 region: CASSSGLNNEQFF. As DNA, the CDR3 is TGTGCCAGCAGCTCGGGACTAAACAATGAGCAGTTCTTC.

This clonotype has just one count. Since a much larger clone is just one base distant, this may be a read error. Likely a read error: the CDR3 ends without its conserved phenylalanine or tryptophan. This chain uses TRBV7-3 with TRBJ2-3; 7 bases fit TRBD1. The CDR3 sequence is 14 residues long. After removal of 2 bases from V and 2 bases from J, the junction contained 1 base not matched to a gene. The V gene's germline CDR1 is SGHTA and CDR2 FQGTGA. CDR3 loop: CASSLDRATDTQYS. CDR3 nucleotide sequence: TGTGCCAGCAGCTTAGACAGGGCCACAGATACGCAGTATTCT.

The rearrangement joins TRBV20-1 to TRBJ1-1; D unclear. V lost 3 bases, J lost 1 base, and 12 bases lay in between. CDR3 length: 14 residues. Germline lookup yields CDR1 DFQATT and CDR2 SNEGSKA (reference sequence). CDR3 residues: CSARIGPGNTEAFF. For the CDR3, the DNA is TGCAGTGCTAGGATAGGTCCAGGGAACACTGAAGCTTTCTTT.

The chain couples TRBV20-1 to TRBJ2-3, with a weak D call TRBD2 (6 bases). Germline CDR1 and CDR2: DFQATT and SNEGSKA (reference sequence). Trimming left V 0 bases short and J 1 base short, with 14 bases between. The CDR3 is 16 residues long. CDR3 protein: CSARDRQEGRTDTQYF. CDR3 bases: TGCAGTGCTAGAGATCGCCAGGAGGGTCGCACAGATACGCAGTATTTT.

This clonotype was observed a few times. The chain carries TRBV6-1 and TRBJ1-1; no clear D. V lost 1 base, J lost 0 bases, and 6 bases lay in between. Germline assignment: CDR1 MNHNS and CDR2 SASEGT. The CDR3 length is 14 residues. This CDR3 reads CASSEVLVNTEAFF. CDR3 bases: TGTGCCAGCAGTGAAGTTCTGGTGAACACTGAAGCTTTCTTT.

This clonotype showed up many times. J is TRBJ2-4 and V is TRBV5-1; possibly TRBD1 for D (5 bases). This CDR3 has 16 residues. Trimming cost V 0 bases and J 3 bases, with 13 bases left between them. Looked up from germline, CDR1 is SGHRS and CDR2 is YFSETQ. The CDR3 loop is CASSLGLTGFKNIQYF. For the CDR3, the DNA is TGCGCCAGCAGCTTGGGCCTCACAGGCTTCAAAAACATTCAGTACTTC.

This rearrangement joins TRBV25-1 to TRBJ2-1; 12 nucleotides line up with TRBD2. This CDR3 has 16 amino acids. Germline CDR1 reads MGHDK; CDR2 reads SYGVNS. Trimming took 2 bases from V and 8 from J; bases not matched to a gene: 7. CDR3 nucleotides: TGTGCCAGCAGTGAAGGCCCTAGCGGGGGGGCTTATGAGCAGTTCTTC. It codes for CASSEGPSGGAYEQFF. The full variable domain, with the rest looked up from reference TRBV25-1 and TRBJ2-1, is EADIYQTPRYLVIGTGKKITLECSQTMGHDKMYWYQQDPGMELHLIHYSYGVNSTEKGDLSSESTVSRIRTEHFPLTLESARPSHTSQYLCASSEGPSGGAYEQFFGPGTRLTVL.

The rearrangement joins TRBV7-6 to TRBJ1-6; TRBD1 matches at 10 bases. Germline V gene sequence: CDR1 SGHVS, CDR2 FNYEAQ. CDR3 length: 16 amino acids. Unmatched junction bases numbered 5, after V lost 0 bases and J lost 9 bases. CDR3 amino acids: CASSLADRGYGSPLHF. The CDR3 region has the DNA TGTGCCAGCAGCTTAGCGGACAGGGGGTATGGTTCACCCCTCCACTTT.

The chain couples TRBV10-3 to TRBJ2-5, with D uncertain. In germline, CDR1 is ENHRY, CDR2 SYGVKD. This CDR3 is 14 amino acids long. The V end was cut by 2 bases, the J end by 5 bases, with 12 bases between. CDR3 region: CAISEAGRWETQYF. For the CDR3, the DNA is TGTGCCATCAGTGAGGCCGGACGTTGGGAGACCCAGTACTTC.